Each of the 21 T cell receptor beta chains below was sequenced from the same sample in a study of blood T cell repertoires in COVID-19. Assay: immunoSEQ multiplex PCR; the TCRdb copy retains only in-frame clones and omits some. The sample lists 55,000 to 65,000 clones, roughly 79% occurring once. Sequencing used peripheral blood. These receptors were obtained from a man aged 60 to 69 with acute or convalescent COVID-19.

This rearrangement joins TRBV5-1 to TRBJ2-2; 8 bases are a match to TRBD2. The germline CDR1 and CDR2 sequences are SGHRS and YFSETQ. The length of the CDR3 is 17 residues. Unmatched junction bases numbered 12, after V lost 4 bases and J lost 4 bases. CDR3 DNA: TGCGCCAGCAGCCTCGCCCTAGGGGCGGGGGGCACCGGGGAGCTGTTTTTT. Translation gives CASSLALGAGGTGELFF.

The gene calls are TRBV18 and TRBJ2-3; 7 nucleotides match TRBD2. This CDR3 comprises 13 residues. J gave up 2 bases and V 5 bases, and 1 base lay outside the gene matches. Germline lookup yields CDR1 KGHSH and CDR2 LQKENI. The CDR3 region is CASSSGDTDTQYF. CDR3 bases: TGTGCCAGCTCAAGCGGGGACACAGATACGCAGTATTTT.

J is TRBJ2-6 and V is TRBV7-8; TRBD1 is a possible D gene (6 bases). The CDR3 sequence is 16 residues long. The V gene's germline CDR1 is SGHVS and CDR2 FQNEAQ. V shed 6 bases and J shed 2 bases, with 14 bases lying between them. CDR3 DNA sequence: TGTGCCAGCAGGGTAACAGGGCCAGCTGGGGCCAACGTCCTGACTTTC. Amino acids: CASRVTGPAGANVLTF.

This rearrangement joins TRBV5-1 to TRBJ1-5, with a weak D call TRBD1 (5 bases). The CDR3 is 13 amino acids. The V end was cut by 1 base, the J end by 7 bases, with 9 bases between. Germline V gives CDR1 SGHRS, CDR2 YFSETQ. The CDR3 loop reads CASSLSGLQPQHF. The CDR3 DNA follows: TGCGCCAGCAGCTTGTCAGGGCTCCAGCCCCAGCATTTT.

This clone has just one count. V gene TRBV10-3 combines with J gene TRBJ1-3, with D perhaps matching TRBD1 (5 bases). The CDR3 extends over 14 amino acids. Germline loops: CDR1 ENHRY, CDR2 SYGVKD. The germline V and J ends were trimmed by 10 bases and 6 bases, with 19 bases remaining between them. CDR3 DNA: TGTGCCAGCGTTCGGGGGACGGAGGAAAACACCATATATTTT. This translates into CASVRGTEENTIYF.

This clone was observed once. The chain employs TRBV9 and TRBJ2-7; no clear D. The CDR3 consists of 15 residues. In germline, CDR1 is SGDLS, CDR2 YYNGEE. V shed 1 base and J shed 0 bases, with 11 bases lying between them. CDR3 protein: CASSVTVDPSYEQYF. The CDR3 bases are TGTGCCAGCAGCGTAACGGTCGATCCCTCCTACGAGCAGTACTTC. Looking up the rest from reference TRBV9 and TRBJ2-7 gives the full variable domain: DSGVTQTPKHLITATGQRVTLRCSPRSGDLSVYWYQQSLDQGLQFLIQYYNGEERAKGNILERFSAQQFPDLHSELNLSSLELGDSALYFCASSVTVDPSYEQYFGPGTRLTVT.

In DNA, the CDR3 is TGTGCCACCTCTTGGCAGGGGGTTGAAAAACTGTTTTTT. Translation gives CATSWQGVEKLFF. The chain is built from TRBV19 and TRBJ1-4, with TRBD1 matching over 7 bases. From germline, CDR1 is LNHDA and CDR2 SQIVND (reference sequence). Trimming at V came to 10 bases and at J to 7 bases, leaving 9 bases not matched to a gene. The length of the CDR3 is 13 residues. Based on the CDR3 plus reference TRBV19 and TRBJ1-4, the full variable domain is DGGITQSPKYLFRKEGQNVTLSCEQNLNHDAMYWYRQDPGQGLRLIYYSQIVNDFQKGDIAEGYSVSREKKESFPLTVTSAQKNPTAFYLCATSWQGVEKLFFGSGTQLSVL.

The gene calls are TRBV7-6 and TRBJ2-7, with 12 bases aligning to TRBD1. This CDR3 region has 16 residues. The V segment lost 5 bases and the J segment 7 bases; nucleotides outside the gene matches: 12. Germline V gene data show CDR1 as SGHVS and CDR2 as FNYEAQ. The CDR3 bases are TGTGCCAGCAGCCAGAGTCCGGGACAGGGGGCTCGGGAGCAGTACTTC. Translation gives CASSQSPGQGAREQYF.

The chain uses TRBV30 and TRBJ1-4; tentatively, D is TRBD1 (5 bases). Trimming cost V 0 bases and J 8 bases, with 13 bases left between them. The V gene's germline CDR1 is GTSNPN and CDR2 SVGIG (reference sequence). The CDR3 length is 14 residues. CDR3 nucleotides: TGTGCCTGGAGTGTAGGGACTTTCGGAGAAAAACTGTTTTTT. Residues: CAWSVGTFGEKLFF.

The chain links TRBV19 to TRBJ1-4; D gene ambiguous. Germline V lookup: CDR1 LNHDA, CDR2 SQIVND (reference sequence). Trimming took 2 bases from V and 0 from J, leaving 10 bases between them. This CDR3 region has 16 residues. The CDR3 reads CASSILYGATNEKLFF. CDR3 sequence (DNA): TGTGCCAGTAGTATACTCTACGGGGCAACTAATGAAAAACTGTTTTTT.

J is TRBJ2-5 and V is TRBV2; 9 bases fit TRBD2. CDR3 length: 17 amino acids. Per germline, CDR1 SNHLY and CDR2 FYNNEI. V lost 2 bases to trimming and J lost 4 bases; unmatched junction nucleotides: 11. The chain's CDR3 is CASSEPSLAGGGETQYF. CDR3 nucleotide sequence: TGTGCCAGCAGTGAACCTTCACTAGCGGGCGGGGGAGAGACCCAGTACTTC. Combining the CDR3 with reference TRBV2 and TRBJ2-5 gives the whole variable domain EPEVTQTPSHQVTQMGQEVILRCVPISNHLYFYWYRQILGQKVEFLVSFYNNEISEKSEIFDDQFSVERPDGSNFTLKIRSTKLEDSAMYFCASSEPSLAGGGETQYFGPGTRLLVL.

The rearrangement joins TRBV5-6 to TRBJ1-1, with TRBD1 as a possible D gene (6 bases). Between the trimmed V and J ends, which lost 0 bases and 5 bases, there was a span of 11 bases. Germline CDR1 SGHDT, CDR2 YYEEEE. This CDR3 has 14 residues. In DNA, the CDR3 is TGTGCCAGCAGCTTGGCCGGGGGGCGAACTGAAGCTTTCTTT. Translation: CASSLAGGRTEAFF.

The chain employs TRBV10-3 and TRBJ2-5, with TRBD1 matching over 9 bases. In germline, CDR1 is ENHRY, CDR2 SYGVKD. There are 14 residues in the CDR3. The ends lost 10 bases at V and 3 bases at J; junction bases unmatched: 9. CDR3 DNA: TGTGCCAGCGCTCCCGGGACAGGGAAAGAGACCCAGTACTTC. Protein: CASAPGTGKETQYF.

The CDR3 DNA reads as TGCGCCAGCATGCGGGAGGACGCCCCTTGGGATACGCAGTATTTT. Translated, it gives CASMREDAPWDTQYF. The chain combines TRBV5-1 with TRBJ2-3; 8 positions agree with TRBD2. Trimming cost V 6 bases and J 6 bases; bases outside gene matches: 12. CDR1 and CDR2 (germline): SGHRS, YFSETQ. The CDR3 is 15 amino acids. Full variable domain (remainder filled in from reference TRBV5-1 and TRBJ2-3): KAGVTQTPRYLIKTRGQQVTLSCSPISGHRSVSWYQQTPGQGLQFLFEYFSETQRNKGNFPGRFSGRQFSNSRSEMNVSTLELGDSALYLCASMREDAPWDTQYFGPGTRLTVL.

The V gene is TRBV6-2 or TRBV6-3, the J gene TRBJ1-2; unclear D gene. This CDR3 contains 12 residues. V lost 6 bases and J lost 6, with 11 bases in between. Germline lookup yields CDR1 MNHEY and CDR2 SVGEGT. The CDR3 loop is CASSPRENGYTF. CDR3 DNA sequence: TGTGCCAGCAGCCCGAGGGAGAATGGCTACACCTTC.

The chain has TRBV4-1 and TRBJ2-1; 7 bases are a match to TRBD2. The CDR3 extends over 14 amino acids. The trim removed 4 bases at V and 9 bases at J, leaving 9 bases unmatched. CDR1 and CDR2 from the germline V gene are MGHRA and YSYEKL. The CDR3 loop reads CASSRTEGLSEQFF. The CDR3 DNA sequence: TGCGCCAGCAGCCGCACAGAGGGACTATCTGAGCAGTTCTTC.

The chain carries TRBV4-1 and TRBJ1-5; 9 bases map to TRBD1. The V segment lost 8 bases and the J segment 8 bases; nucleotides outside the gene matches: 16. The CDR3 contains 16 residues. Germline V gene data show CDR1 as MGHRA and CDR2 as YSYEKL. The CDR3 DNA sequence: TGCGCCAGCGGCGATTTCTATACAGGGGGCAAGGAGCCCCAGCATTTT. It encodes CASGDFYTGGKEPQHF.

The genes are TRBV11-2 and TRBJ1-2, with TRBD1 identical over 8 bases. The CDR3 loop spans 17 amino acids. With 1 base clipped from V and 4 bases from J, the junction kept 11 bases outside the gene matches. In germline, CDR1 is SGHAT, CDR2 FQNNGV. CDR3 protein: CASSLVSGDRTGYGYTF. Written as DNA, the CDR3 is TGTGCCAGCAGCTTAGTGAGTGGGGACAGGACAGGCTATGGCTACACCTTC.

This sequence joins TRBV7-9 and TRBJ2-3; D uncertain. V lost 2 bases, J lost 6 bases, and 6 bases lay in between. The length of the CDR3 is 12 residues. Germline CDR1 SEHNR, CDR2 FQNEAQ (reference sequence). CDR3 residues: CASSLLRDTQYF. The CDR3 DNA reads as TGTGCCAGCAGCTTACTGCGGGATACGCAGTATTTT.

The V call is TRBV6-5, the J call TRBJ2-1; D is uncertain. The V and J ends lost 0 bases and 8 bases respectively, with 17 bases between them. There are 16 residues in the CDR3. Germline loops: CDR1 MNHEY, CDR2 SVGAGI. Here the CDR3 reads CASSYSPQLRQDEQFF. CDR3 in DNA: TGTGCCAGCAGTTACTCGCCCCAGCTTCGGCAGGATGAGCAGTTCTTC.

Only a few counts were recorded for this clone. The chain carries TRBV12-3 or TRBV12-4 and TRBJ1-1; D not resolved. Trimming shortened V by 3 bases and J by 2 bases, and 7 bases separated the two germline ends. This CDR3 spans 13 amino acids. CDR3: CASSLAVNTEAFF. In DNA, the CDR3 is TGTGCCAGCAGTTTGGCAGTTAACACTGAAGCTTTCTTT.